This record looks at one T cell receptor (beta chain) sequence and its context. Its antigen target is currently unknown. Base qualities are not provided; no much larger clone lies one nucleotide away. The data originate from a study of blood T cell repertoires in COVID-19 (dated by TCRdb to about 2020). The study in broad terms: Samples covering the acute and convalescent phases of COVID-19 were provided by collaborators in the United States, Italy and Spain. The material from the prospective study consisted of cDNA or gDNA derived from T cells, B-cell-depleted T cells, or PBMCs. The dataset comprised deeply sampled blood TCRbeta repertoires from subjects exposed to, actively infected with, or recovered from COVID-19. The repertoires were released in a freely available public database intended as a resource for research on the immune response to SARS-CoV-2. Samples came from the ongoing ImmuneRACE study (first 160 participants) plus 1,254 subjects from 6 global collaborators. Sample metadata almost always included a de-identified subject ID, COVID-19 status, age in years and sex. Where HLA class I and class II types were available, the types were taken from metadata supplied by the sample provider, not from assay-based typing.

TCRbeta CDR3 regions were amplified from genomic DNA using the immunoSEQ Assay, a bias-controlled multiplex PCR. In the original analysis: The number of nucleated cells in each sample was estimated by amplification of reference gene primers within the assay. Sequence reads were collapsed and filtered to measure the absolute abundance of every unique TCRbeta CDR3 rearrangement. For each sample, productive Simpson clonality was calculated as the square root of Simpson's diversity index over productive rearrangements. The immuneACCESS repertoire file appears here via TCRdb, limited to in-frame rearrangements. These files lack a portion of the clones; in checked studies, under half of the deficit traces to unresolved V genes, and the cause of the others is not known. The V and J calls and clone size are taken from that table; D and trimming were inferred from the DNA. The table for this sample lists 60,000 or so clones; 84% of them were counted only once. 13% of the sample is held by the ten biggest clonotypes.

V has 3 bases trimmed and J has 9 bases trimmed; junction bases matching no gene number 10. The cysteine opens and the phenylalanine closes a CDR3 of 15 amino acids. The read is trimmed to its CDR3 DNA, 45 bases read in frame from base 1. CDR1 and CDR2 (WSHSY, SAAADI) derive from the germline V gene. Whole blood was collected in K2EDTA tubes by collaborating institutions according to the institutions' own protocols. For TCRbeta analysis, collaborators shipped samples as frozen whole blood, isolated PBMCs, or DNA extracted from either of those sample types. The investigation overall reported the following: How much clinical and demographic metadata was included differed by source and by participant, and the metadata was provided uncurated.

Sequenced sample: peripheral blood. The receptor chain draws on TRBV10-2 and TRBJ2-1, with 8 central nucleotides matching TRBD1. This TCR derives from a woman of 80 years or more with acute or convalescent COVID-19. This receptor has the CDR3 CASSDPTGAMLEQFF. The sequence in DNA is TGCGCCAGCAGTGATCCGACAGGGGCCATGCTTGAGCAGTTCTTC.